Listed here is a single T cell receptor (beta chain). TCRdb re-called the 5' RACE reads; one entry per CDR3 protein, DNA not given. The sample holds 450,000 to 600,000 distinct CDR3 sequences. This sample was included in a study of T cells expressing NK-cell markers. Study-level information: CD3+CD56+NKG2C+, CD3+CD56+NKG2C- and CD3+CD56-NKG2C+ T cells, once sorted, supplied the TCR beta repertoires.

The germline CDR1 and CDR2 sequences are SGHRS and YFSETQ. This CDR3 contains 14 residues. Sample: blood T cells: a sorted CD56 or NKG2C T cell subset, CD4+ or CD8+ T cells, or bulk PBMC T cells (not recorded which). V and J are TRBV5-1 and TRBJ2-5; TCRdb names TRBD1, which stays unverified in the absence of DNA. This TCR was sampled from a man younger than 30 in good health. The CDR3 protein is CASSLAGQGAAQYF.